Sequencing of this T cell receptor beta chain was carried out in a study of blood T cell repertoires in COVID-19. Study summary: Sources were T cells, B-cell-depleted T cells, or PBMCs; the material itself was cDNA or gDNA.

The CDR3 is 21 amino acids. Germline V CDR1 and CDR2: SGHRS, YFSETQ. Losses at the gene ends were 2 bases for V and 4 bases for J; bases not matched to a gene: 25. Authors' processing steps: Cell counts per sample came from amplifying reference gene primers. The assay was immunoSEQ multiplex PCR, and TCRdb's table has in-frame clones only and misses some. V and J calls and clone size are as listed in that table; D and trimming were resolved from the DNA. The repertoire has hundreds of thousands of clones, roughly 89% of them found once; the top ten carry roughly 1.5%. The sequence was collected from a woman aged 18-29 years with acute COVID-19. The sequenced sample consisted of PBMCs or T cells enriched from blood (not recorded which). The J gene is TRBJ2-7, the V gene TRBV5-1, with TRBD2 matching over 9 bases. The CDR3 sequence is CASSFSLGGAGGPTDRYEQYF. DNA of the CDR3: TGCGCCAGCAGCTTTTCCCTCGGCGGGGCGGGAGGGCCAACGGATAGGTACGAGCAGTACTTC.